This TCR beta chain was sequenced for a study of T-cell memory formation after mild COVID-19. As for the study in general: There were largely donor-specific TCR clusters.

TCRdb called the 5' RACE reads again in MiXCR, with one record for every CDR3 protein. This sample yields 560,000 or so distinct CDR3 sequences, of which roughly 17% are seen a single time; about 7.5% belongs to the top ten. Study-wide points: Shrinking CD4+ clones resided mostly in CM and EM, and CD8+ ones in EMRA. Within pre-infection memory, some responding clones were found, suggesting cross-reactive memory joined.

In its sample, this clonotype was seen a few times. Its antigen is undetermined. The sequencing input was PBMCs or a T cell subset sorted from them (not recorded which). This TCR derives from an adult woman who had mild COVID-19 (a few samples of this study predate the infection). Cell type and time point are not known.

CDR3 in DNA: TGCGCCAGCAGCTTGGGGACAGGGGTCTTATACAATGAGCAGTTCTTC. Translated: CASSLGTGVLYNEQFF. The chain links TRBV5-1 to TRBJ2-1, with 9 bases identical to TRBD1. The germline V gene has CDR1 SGHRS and CDR2 YFSETQ. With 0 bases clipped from V and 4 bases from J, the junction kept 5 bases outside the gene matches. The CDR3 runs to 16 residues. Based on the CDR3 plus reference TRBV5-1 and TRBJ2-1, the full variable domain is KAGVTQTPRYLIKTRGQQVTLSCSPISGHRSVSWYQQTPGQGLQFLFEYFSETQRNKGNFPGRFSGRQFSNSRSEMNVSTLELGDSALYLCASSLGTGVLYNEQFFGPGTRLTVL.